The clone carrying this T cell receptor beta chain turned up a few times. The target antigen is unknown. This entry is derived from a study of cytomegalovirus exposure and HLA in healthy donors. Points from the study as a whole: The authors enumerated over 150 TCR beta chains as linked to cytomegalovirus. The study assumed roughly uniform donor sequencing depth for presence/absence analyses. Reports indicate that TCR beta sequences accurately predicted the HLA-A and HLA-B alleles of most subjects.

Germline CDR1 SGHRS, CDR2 YFSETQ. After removal of 3 bases from V and 2 bases from J, the junction contained 7 bases not matched to a gene. This CDR3 comprises 15 residues. PCR employed 60 Vbeta and 13 Jbeta primers. Measured with immunoSEQ multiplex PCR; TCRdb has only the in-frame clones, and not every one. This sample yields fewer than 250,000 clones, of which approximately 78% are seen a single time; 3.8% belongs to the top ten. The J gene is TRBJ2-7, the V gene TRBV5-1, with TRBD2 matching over 8 bases. The sequence was collected from a male donor in good health and CMV-seronegative. Sequencing used PBMCs. CDR3 protein: CASSSRAGETYEQYF. Written as DNA, the CDR3 is TGCGCCAGCAGCTCCAGAGCGGGAGAAACCTACGAGCAGTACTTC.